This T cell receptor beta chain was identified during a study of blood T cell repertoires in COVID-19. In the study overall: Acute-phase and convalescent COVID-19 samples originated in the United States, Italy and Spain. The cDNA or gDNA used as material had been derived from T cells, B-cell-depleted T cells, or PBMCs.

Trimming removed 2 bases at V and 3 bases at J, with 17 bases between. This CDR3 has 17 residues. The germline CDR1 and CDR2 sequences are MGHRA and YSYEKL. Study processing details: Reference gene primers were amplified, and this amplification served to estimate nucleated cell counts. The repertoire was sequenced with immunoSEQ multiplex PCR; TCRdb's copy has only in-frame clones and lacks some. V, J and clone size are taken as reported in that table, and D and trimming were inferred from the DNA itself. Here the sample spans 200,000 to 250,000 clones, 84% being singletons. The chain carries TRBV4-1 and TRBJ1-5; possible D gene TRBD1, 5 bases. This TCR was sampled from a man in his fifties or sixties with active or convalescent COVID-19. Sequencing was performed on peripheral blood. The CDR3 here is CASSQSYGLTVNQPQHF. In nucleotides, the CDR3 is TGCGCCAGCAGCCAAAGTTACGGCTTGACAGTCAATCAGCCCCAGCATTTT.